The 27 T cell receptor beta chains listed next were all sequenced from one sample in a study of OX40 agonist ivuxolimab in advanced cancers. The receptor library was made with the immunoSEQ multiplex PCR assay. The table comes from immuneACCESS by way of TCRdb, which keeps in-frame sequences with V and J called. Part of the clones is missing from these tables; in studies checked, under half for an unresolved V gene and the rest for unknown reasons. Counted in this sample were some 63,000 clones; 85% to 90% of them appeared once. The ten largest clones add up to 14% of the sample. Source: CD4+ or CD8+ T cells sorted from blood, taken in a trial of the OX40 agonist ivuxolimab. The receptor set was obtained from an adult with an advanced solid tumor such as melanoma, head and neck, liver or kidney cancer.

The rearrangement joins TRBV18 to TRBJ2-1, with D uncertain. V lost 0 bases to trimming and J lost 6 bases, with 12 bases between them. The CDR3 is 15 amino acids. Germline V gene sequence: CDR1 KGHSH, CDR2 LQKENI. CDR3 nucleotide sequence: TGTGCCAGCTCACCACCTGGCCAAGCATCCAATGAGCAGTTCTTC. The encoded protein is CASSPPGQASNEQFF.

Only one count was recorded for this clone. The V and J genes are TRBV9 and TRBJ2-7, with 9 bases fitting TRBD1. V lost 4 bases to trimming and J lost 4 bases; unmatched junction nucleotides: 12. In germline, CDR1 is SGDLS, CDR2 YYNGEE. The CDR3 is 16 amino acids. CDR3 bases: TGTGCCAGCAGCCCACCCCCGGGACAGGGAAAATACGAGCAGTACTTC. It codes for CASSPPPGQGKYEQYF.

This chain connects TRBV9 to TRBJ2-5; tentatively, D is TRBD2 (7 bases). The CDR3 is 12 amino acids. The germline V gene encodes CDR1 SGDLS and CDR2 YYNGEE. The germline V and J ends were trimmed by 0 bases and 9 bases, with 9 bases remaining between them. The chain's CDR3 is CASSVGGGAQYF. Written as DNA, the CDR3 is TGTGCCAGCAGCGTAGGCGGGGGCGCCCAGTACTTC.

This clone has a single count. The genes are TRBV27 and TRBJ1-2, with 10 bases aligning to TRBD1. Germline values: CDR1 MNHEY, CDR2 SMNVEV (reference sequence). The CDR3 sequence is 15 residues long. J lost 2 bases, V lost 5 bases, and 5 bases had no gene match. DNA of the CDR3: TGTGCCAGCAGTAGCCGGACAGGGGGAAACTATGGCTACACCTTC. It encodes CASSSRTGGNYGYTF.

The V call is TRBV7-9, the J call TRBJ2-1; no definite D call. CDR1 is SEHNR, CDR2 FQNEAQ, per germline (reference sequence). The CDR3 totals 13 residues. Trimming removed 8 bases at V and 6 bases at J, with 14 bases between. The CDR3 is CASQRAKTNEQFF. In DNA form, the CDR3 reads TGTGCCAGCCAGAGAGCTAAAACCAATGAGCAGTTCTTC.

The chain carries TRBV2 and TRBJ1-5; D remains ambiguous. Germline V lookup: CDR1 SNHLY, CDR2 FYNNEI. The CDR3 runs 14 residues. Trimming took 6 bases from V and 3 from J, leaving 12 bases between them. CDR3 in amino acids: CASSVFAANQPQHF. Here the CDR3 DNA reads TGTGCCAGCAGCGTTTTCGCCGCCAATCAGCCCCAGCATTTT.

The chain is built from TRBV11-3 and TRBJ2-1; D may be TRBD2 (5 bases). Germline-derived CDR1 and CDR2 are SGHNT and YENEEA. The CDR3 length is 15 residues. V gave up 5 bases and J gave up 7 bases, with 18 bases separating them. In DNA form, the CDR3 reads TGTGCCAGCAGCCCTAGCTGGAGTTCTTTTAATGAGCAGTTCTTC. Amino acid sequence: CASSPSWSSFNEQFF.

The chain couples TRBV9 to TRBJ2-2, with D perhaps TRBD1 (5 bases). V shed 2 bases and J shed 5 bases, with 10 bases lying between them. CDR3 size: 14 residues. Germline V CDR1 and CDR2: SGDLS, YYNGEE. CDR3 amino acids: CASSVRAGTGELFF. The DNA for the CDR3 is TGTGCCAGCAGCGTCCGGGCAGGGACCGGGGAGCTGTTTTTT.

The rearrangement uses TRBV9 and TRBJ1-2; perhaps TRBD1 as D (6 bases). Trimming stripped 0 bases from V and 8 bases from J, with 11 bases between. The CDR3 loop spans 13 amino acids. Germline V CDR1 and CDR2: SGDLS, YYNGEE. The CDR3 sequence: CASSVGGARGYTF. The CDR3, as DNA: TGTGCCAGCAGCGTAGGGGGGGCTCGAGGCTACACCTTC. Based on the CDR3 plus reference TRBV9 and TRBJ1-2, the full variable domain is DSGVTQTPKHLITATGQRVTLRCSPRSGDLSVYWYQQSLDQGLQFLIQYYNGEERAKGNILERFSAQQFPDLHSELNLSSLELGDSALYFCASSVGGARGYTFGSGTRLTVV.

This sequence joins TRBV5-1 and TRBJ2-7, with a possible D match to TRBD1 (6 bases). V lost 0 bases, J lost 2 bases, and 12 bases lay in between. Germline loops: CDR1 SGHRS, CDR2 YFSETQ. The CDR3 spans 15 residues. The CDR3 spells CASSLAQGPPYEQYF. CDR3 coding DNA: TGCGCCAGCAGCTTGGCCCAGGGGCCCCCCTACGAGCAGTACTTC.

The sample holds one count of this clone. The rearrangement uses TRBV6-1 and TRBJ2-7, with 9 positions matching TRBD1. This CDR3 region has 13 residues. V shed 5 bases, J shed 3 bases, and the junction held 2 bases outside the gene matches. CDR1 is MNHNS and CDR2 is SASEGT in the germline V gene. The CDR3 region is CASSQDRGYEQYF. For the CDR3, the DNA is TGTGCCAGCAGTCAGGACAGGGGCTACGAGCAGTACTTC.

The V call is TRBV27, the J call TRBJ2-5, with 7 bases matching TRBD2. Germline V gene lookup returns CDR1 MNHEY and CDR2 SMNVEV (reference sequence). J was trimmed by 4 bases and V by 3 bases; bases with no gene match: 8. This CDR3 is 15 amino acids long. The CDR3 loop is CASSFAGGRGETQYF. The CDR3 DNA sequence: TGTGCCAGCAGTTTTGCCGGGGGGAGAGGAGAGACCCAGTACTTC.

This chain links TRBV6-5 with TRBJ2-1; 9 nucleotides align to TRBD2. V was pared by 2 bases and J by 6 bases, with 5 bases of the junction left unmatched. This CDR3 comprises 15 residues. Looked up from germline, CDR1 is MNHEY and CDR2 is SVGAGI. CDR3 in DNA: TGTGCCAGCAGTTACAGCGGGGGGCCCCTCAATGAGCAGTTCTTC. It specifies CASSYSGGPLNEQFF.

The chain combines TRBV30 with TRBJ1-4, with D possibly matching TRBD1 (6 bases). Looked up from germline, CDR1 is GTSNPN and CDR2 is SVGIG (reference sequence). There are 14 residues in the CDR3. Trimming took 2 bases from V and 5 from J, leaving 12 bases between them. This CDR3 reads CAWSTGQTNEKLFF. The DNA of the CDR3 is TGTGCCTGGAGTACCGGACAGACAAATGAAAAACTGTTTTTT.

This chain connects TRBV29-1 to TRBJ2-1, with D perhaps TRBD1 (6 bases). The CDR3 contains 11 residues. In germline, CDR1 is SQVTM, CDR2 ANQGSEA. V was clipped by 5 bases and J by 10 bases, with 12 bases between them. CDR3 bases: TGCAGCGTTCCCCTGAGGGGGGAGCAGTTCTTC. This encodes CSVPLRGEQFF.

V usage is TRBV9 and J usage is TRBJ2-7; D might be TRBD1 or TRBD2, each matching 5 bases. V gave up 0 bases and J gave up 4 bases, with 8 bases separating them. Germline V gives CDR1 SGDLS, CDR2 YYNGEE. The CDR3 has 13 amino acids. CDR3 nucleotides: TGTGCCAGCAGCGTAGAATGGGGGTACGAGCAGTACTTC. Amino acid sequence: CASSVEWGYEQYF.

The CDR3 spells CASSARTEPSYEQYF. The CDR3 DNA reads TGTGCCAGCAGCGCCCGGACAGAGCCCTCCTACGAGCAGTACTTC. The V and J genes are TRBV9 and TRBJ2-7; D possibly corresponds to TRBD1 (6 bases). CDR3 length: 15 amino acids. CDR1 and CDR2 (germline): SGDLS, YYNGEE. Trimming cost V 3 bases and J 0 bases, with 13 bases left between them.

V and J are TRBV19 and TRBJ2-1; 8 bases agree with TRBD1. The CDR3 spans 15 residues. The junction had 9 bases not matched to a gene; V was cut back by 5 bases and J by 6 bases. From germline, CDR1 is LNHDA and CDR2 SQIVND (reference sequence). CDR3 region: CASSPDRGVFNEQFF. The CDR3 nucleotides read TGTGCCAGTAGTCCCGACAGGGGAGTTTTCAATGAGCAGTTCTTC. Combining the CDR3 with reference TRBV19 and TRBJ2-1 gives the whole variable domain DGGITQSPKYLFRKEGQNVTLSCEQNLNHDAMYWYRQDPGQGLRLIYYSQIVNDFQKGDIAEGYSVSREKKESFPLTVTSAQKNPTAFYLCASSPDRGVFNEQFFGPGTRLTVL.

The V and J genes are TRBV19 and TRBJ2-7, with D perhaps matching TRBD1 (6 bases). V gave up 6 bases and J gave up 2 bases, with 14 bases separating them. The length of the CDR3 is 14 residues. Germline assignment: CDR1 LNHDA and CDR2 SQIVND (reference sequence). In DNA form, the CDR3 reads TGTGCCAGTAGGGTATCCGGACAGACCTACGAGCAGTACTTC. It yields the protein CASRVSGQTYEQYF.

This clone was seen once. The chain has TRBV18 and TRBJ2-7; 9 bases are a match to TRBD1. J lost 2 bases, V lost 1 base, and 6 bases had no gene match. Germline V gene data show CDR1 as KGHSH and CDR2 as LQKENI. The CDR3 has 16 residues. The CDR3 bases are TGTGCCAGCTCACCACGGACGGGACAGGGACCCTACGAGCAGTACTTC. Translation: CASSPRTGQGPYEQYF.

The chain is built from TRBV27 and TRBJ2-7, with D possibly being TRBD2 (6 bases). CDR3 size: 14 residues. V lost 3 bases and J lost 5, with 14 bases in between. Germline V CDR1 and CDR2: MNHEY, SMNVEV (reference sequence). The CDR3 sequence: CASSFGGKGNEQYF. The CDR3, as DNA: TGTGCCAGCAGTTTCGGCGGGAAGGGGAACGAGCAGTACTTC.

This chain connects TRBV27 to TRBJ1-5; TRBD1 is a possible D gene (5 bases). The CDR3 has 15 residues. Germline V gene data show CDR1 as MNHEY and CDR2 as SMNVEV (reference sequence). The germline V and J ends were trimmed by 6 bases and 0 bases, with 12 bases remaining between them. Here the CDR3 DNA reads TGTGCCAGCAGCCAGACAGCGTATAGCAATCAGCCCCAGCATTTT. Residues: CASSQTAYSNQPQHF.

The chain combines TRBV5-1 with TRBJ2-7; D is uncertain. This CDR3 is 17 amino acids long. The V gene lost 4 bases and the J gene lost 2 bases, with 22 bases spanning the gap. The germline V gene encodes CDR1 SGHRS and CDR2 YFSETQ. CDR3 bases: TGCGCCAGCAGCCTGTGGGTGACCCGACTTGAGGCCTACGAGCAGTACTTC. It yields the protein CASSLWVTRLEAYEQYF.

CDR3 sequence (DNA): TGTGCCAGTAGTATTCAGAATGAGCAGTTCTTC. This codes for CASSIQNEQFF. This rearrangement joins TRBV19 to TRBJ2-1; D not certain. Per germline, CDR1 LNHDA and CDR2 SQIVND (reference sequence). Trimming took off 3 bases at V and 7 bases at J, with 4 bases between the two ends. There are 11 residues in the CDR3.

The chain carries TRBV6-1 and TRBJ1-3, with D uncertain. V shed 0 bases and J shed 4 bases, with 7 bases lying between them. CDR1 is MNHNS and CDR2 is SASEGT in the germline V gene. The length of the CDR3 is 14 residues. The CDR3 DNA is TGTGCCAGCAGTGAAGCGGGGTTGGGAAACACCATATATTTT. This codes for CASSEAGLGNTIYF.

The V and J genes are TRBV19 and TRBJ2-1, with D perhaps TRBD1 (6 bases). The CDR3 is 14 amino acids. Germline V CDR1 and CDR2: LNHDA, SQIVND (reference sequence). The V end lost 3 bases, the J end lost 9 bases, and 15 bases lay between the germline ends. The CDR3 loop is CASSMFEGVGEQFF. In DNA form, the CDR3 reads TGTGCCAGTAGTATGTTTGAGGGGGTAGGTGAGCAGTTCTTC.

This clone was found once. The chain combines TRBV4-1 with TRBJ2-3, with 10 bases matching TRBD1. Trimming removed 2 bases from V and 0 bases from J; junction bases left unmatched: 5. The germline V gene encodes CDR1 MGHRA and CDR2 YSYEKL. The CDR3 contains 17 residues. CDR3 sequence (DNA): TGCGCCAGCAGCCAACGACAGGGGGCGGCTAGCACAGATACGCAGTATTTT. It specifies CASSQRQGAASTDTQYF.